A single sample is the source of the 9 T cell receptor beta chains below, sequenced in a study of blood T cell repertoires in COVID-19. Sequencing was performed with immunoSEQ multiplex PCR; in TCRdb, only in-frame clones are kept and a portion is missing. The top ten hold under 10% of the sample, which has 110,000 to 150,000 clones, around 79% seen once. The sequenced sample consisted of peripheral blood. The receptor set was obtained from a man aged 45-65 years with active or convalescent COVID-19.

The V call is TRBV27, the J call TRBJ2-1; 10 nucleotides agree with TRBD2. With V trimmed by 2 bases and J by 6 bases, 4 bases remained unmatched. CDR1 is MNHEY, CDR2 SMNVEV, per germline (reference sequence). The CDR3 runs 15 residues. CDR3 nucleotides: TGTGCCAGCAGTTTAGGACTAGCGGAGGCCAATGAGCAGTTCTTC. This gives the protein CASSLGLAEANEQFF.

The genes are TRBV19 and TRBJ1-3, with a possible D match to TRBD1 (6 bases). Per the germline V gene, CDR1 is LNHDA and CDR2 is SQIVND (reference sequence). Trimming left V 6 bases short and J 0 bases short, with 15 bases between. This CDR3 spans 16 amino acids. The CDR3 DNA follows: TGTGCCAGTAGCCATCCGGGGGGCCTCTCTGGAAACACCATATATTTT. The encoded protein is CASSHPGGLSGNTIYF.

For the CDR3, the DNA is TGTGCCAGCAGTTTCTTGCTAGCGGGAGTAAAATACAATGAGCAGTTCTTC. It encodes CASSFLLAGVKYNEQFF. The rearrangement links TRBV27 to TRBJ2-1; 10 bases map to TRBD2. The trim removed 3 bases at V and 4 bases at J, leaving 9 bases unmatched. The CDR3 extends over 17 amino acids. Germline CDR1 reads MNHEY; CDR2 reads SMNVEV (reference sequence).

This rearrangement joins TRBV9 to TRBJ1-6; D might be TRBD1 (5 bases). Germline CDR1 and CDR2: SGDLS and YYNGEE. V lost 0 bases and J 7 bases, leaving 20 bases between the germline ends. This CDR3 is 18 amino acids long. The CDR3 loop reads CASSVDPTGQGMNSPLHF. CDR3 in DNA: TGTGCCAGCAGCGTAGACCCCACTGGGCAGGGAATGAATTCACCCCTCCACTTT.

This rearrangement joins TRBV7-9 to TRBJ2-3; the match to TRBD1 covers 7 bases. The J segment lost 0 bases and the V segment lost 5 bases, leaving 5 bases of the junction unmatched. This CDR3 is built from 15 residues. CDR1 SEHNR and CDR2 FQNEAQ come from the germline V gene (reference sequence). The CDR3 reads CASSIGTDSTDTQYF. As DNA, the CDR3 is TGTGCCAGCAGCATTGGGACAGATAGCACAGATACGCAGTATTTT.

The V gene is TRBV2, the J gene TRBJ2-5, with D perhaps TRBD2 (5 bases). V shed 3 bases and J shed 1 base, with 6 bases lying between them. CDR3 length equals 13 residues. Germline V gene lookup returns CDR1 SNHLY and CDR2 FYNNEI. This CDR3 reads CASSERVQETQYF. The CDR3 nucleotides read TGTGCCAGCAGTGAGCGGGTCCAAGAGACCCAGTACTTC.

The genes are TRBV11-1 and TRBJ2-7, with 9 bases matching TRBD1. V lost 1 base to trimming and J lost 2 bases; unmatched junction nucleotides: 3. This CDR3 spans 15 amino acids. The V gene's germline CDR1 is SGHAT and CDR2 FQDESV (reference sequence). This CDR3 reads CASSLDGQGTYEQYF. The DNA of the CDR3 is TGTGCCAGCAGCTTAGACGGACAGGGGACCTACGAGCAGTACTTC. Full variable domain (rest looked up from reference TRBV11-1 and TRBJ2-7): EAEVAQSPRYKITEKSQAVAFWCDPISGHATLYWYRQILGQGPELLVQFQDESVVDDSQLPKDRFSAERLKGVDSTLKIQPAELGDSAMYLCASSLDGQGTYEQYFGPGTRLTVT.

The CDR3, as DNA: TGTGCCAGCAGCGAGCCGGTTGGGGGGGAGCGCGAAAAACTGTTTTTT. It is translated as CASSEPVGGEREKLFF. The chain is built from TRBV28 and TRBJ1-4; possibly TRBD1 for D (5 bases). The germline V and J ends were trimmed by 6 bases and 8 bases, with 22 bases remaining between them. Germline V gene lookup returns CDR1 MDHEN and CDR2 SYDVKM. CDR3 length: 16 amino acids.

The J gene is TRBJ2-7, the V gene TRBV5-6; no clear D. V lost 4 bases and J 0 bases, leaving 5 bases between the germline ends. The CDR3 has 12 amino acids. Germline V lookup: CDR1 SGHDT, CDR2 YYEEEE. In DNA form, the CDR3 reads TGTGCCAGCAGCGTCAGCTCCTACGAGCAGTACTTC. It translates to CASSVSSYEQYF.